This T cell receptor (beta chain) originates from a study of blood T cell repertoires in COVID-19. The protocol was immunoSEQ multiplex PCR, while the TCRdb copy is restricted to in-frame clones and leaves out a portion. The data contain about 200,000 clones, approximately 80% of them seen just once; the ten biggest clones take up 0.9% to 0.95%. Germline values: CDR1 LGHNA, CDR2 YSLEER. The CDR3 is 15 residues long. The junction had 4 bases not matched to a gene; V was cut back by 1 base and J by 4 bases. The chain uses TRBV4-3 and TRBJ1-1; 9 nucleotides align to TRBD1. Specimen: peripheral blood. The receptor comes from a man aged 60 to 75 with COVID-19, enrolled during active disease. The CDR3 loop is CASSQGGTGITEAFF. The CDR3 bases are TGCGCCAGCAGCCAAGGTGGGACAGGGATCACTGAAGCTTTCTTT.